The rows below give T cell receptor beta chains drawn from one sample of a study of cytomegalovirus exposure and HLA in healthy donors. TCRdb's copy holds only in-frame clones and misses some; the assay was immunoSEQ multiplex PCR. Here the sample spans 35,000 to 45,000 clones, 55% to 75% being singletons. Sequenced sample: PBMCs. These receptors originate from a woman in her twenties or thirties in good health and CMV-seronegative. CDR3s include the opening cysteine and the closing phenylalanine or tryptophan. D genes are given only for firm matches. Clone sizes are given selectively: once, few, many, or a class where the clone is expanded.

D | J | size | V | CDR3 | DNA
TRBD1 | TRBJ2-7 | once | TRBV7-9 | CASSLAGTGVREQYF | TGTGCCAGCAGCTTAGCCGGGACAGGGGTACGCGAGCAGTACTTC
NA | TRBJ2-7 | NA | TRBV6-5 | CASSYRGSGYEQYF | TGTGCCAGCAGTTATCGGGGTAGTGGGTACGAGCAGTACTTC
NA | TRBJ1-2 | NA | TRBV4-2 | CASSQEGGDYGYTF | TGTGCCAGCAGCCAAGAGGGCGGGGACTATGGCTACACCTTC
NA | TRBJ1-1 | NA | TRBV9 | CASSVVASYTEAFF | TGTGCCAGCAGCGTAGTGGCCAGTTACACTGAAGCTTTCTTT
TRBD1 | TRBJ1-6 | NA | TRBV5-1 | CASSVTGLVSPLHF | TGCGCCAGCAGCGTGACAGGGTTGGTTTCACCCCTCCACTTT
NA | TRBJ1-5 | NA | TRBV12-2 | CASRPPVDSNRGQPQHF | TGTGCAAGTCGCCCCCCTGTGGACAGCAATCGAGGGCAGCCCCAGCATTTT
NA | TRBJ1-5 | NA | TRBV7-2 | CASSLSGNQPQHF | TGTGCCAGCAGCTTATCGGGAAATCAGCCCCAGCATTTT
TRBD1 | TRBJ2-7 | NA | TRBV27 | CASSFVTGSSYEQYF | TGTGCCAGCAGTTTCGTGACAGGGAGCTCCTACGAGCAGTACTTC
NA | TRBJ2-5 | few | TRBV6-4 | CASSEGREYQETQYF | TGTGCCAGCAGTGAGGGAAGGGAGTACCAAGAGACCCAGTACTTC
TRBD2 | TRBJ2-1 | NA | TRBV5-8 | CASSLESGTYNEQFF | TGTGCCAGCAGCCTGGAGAGCGGGACTTACAATGAGCAGTTCTTC
NA | TRBJ2-7 | once | TRBV13 | CASSPRGADEQYF | TGTGCCAGCAGCCCCCGGGGGGCCGACGAGCAGTACTTC
NA | TRBJ2-5 | NA | TRBV29-1 | CSVDGGQTQETQYF | TGCAGCGTTGATGGGGGCCAAACCCAAGAGACCCAGTACTTC
TRBD2 | TRBJ2-5 | NA | TRBV2 | CALIRREGETQYF | TGTGCCCTAATCCGCCGGGAGGGCGAGACCCAGTACTTC
TRBD2 | TRBJ2-2 | NA | TRBV7-9 | CASSGTDRRSGSHTGELFF | TGTGCCAGCAGCGGAACCGACAGGAGAAGCGGGAGCCACACCGGGGAGCTGTTTTTT
NA | TRBJ1-4 | once | TRBV9 | CASSVGGDQKLFF | TGTGCCAGCAGCGTAGGCGGGGATCAAAAACTGTTTTTT
NA | TRBJ1-5 | NA | TRBV2 | CASSEGSGNQPQHF | TGTGCCAGCAGTGAAGGCTCGGGCAATCAGCCCCAGCATTTT
TRBD1 | TRBJ1-4 | NA | TRBV6-5 | CASSNDRGHEKLFF | TGTGCCAGCAGTAATGACAGGGGACACGAAAAACTGTTTTTT
NA | TRBJ2-7 | NA | TRBV18 | CASSLDRNYEQYF | TGTGCCAGCTCACTAGACAGGAACTACGAGCAGTACTTC
TRBD1 | TRBJ1-4 | once | TRBV7-9 | CASSPRDRGKLFF | TGTGCCAGCAGCCCCAGGGACAGAGGAAAACTGTTTTTT
TRBD2 | TRBJ2-1 | NA | TRBV2 | CASSQRPLTSGSFSEQFF | TGTGCCAGCAGCCAAAGACCCCTGACTAGCGGGAGCTTTAGTGAGCAGTTCTTC
NA | TRBJ1-2 | NA | TRBV19 | CASSIVTGIYGYTF | TGTGCCAGTAGTATAGTAACAGGGATATATGGCTACACCTTC
NA | TRBJ2-1 | few | TRBV6-1 | CASSEEHHREQFF | TGTGCCAGCAGTGAAGAGCACCACCGTGAGCAGTTCTTC
NA | TRBJ1-5 | NA | TRBV9 | CASSAGGAQGQPQHF | TGTGCCAGCAGCGCGGGTGGGGCGCAAGGTCAGCCCCAGCATTTT
NA | TRBJ1-6 | NA | TRBV6-1 | CATTTQGSYNSPLHF | TGTGCCACCACCACACAGGGTTCCTATAATTCACCCCTCCACTTT
TRBD2 | TRBJ2-7 | NA | TRBV5-1 | CASSGLAGGNYEQYF | TGCGCCAGCAGCGGCCTAGCGGGAGGAAACTACGAGCAGTACTTC
NA | TRBJ2-4 | NA | TRBV27 | CASRGRRNIQYF | TGTGCCAGCAGGGGTAGGAGAAACATTCAGTACTTC
TRBD2 | TRBJ2-1 | NA | TRBV30 | CAWLAGERRREQFF | TGTGCCTGGTTAGCGGGAGAAAGACGCCGTGAGCAGTTCTTC
NA | TRBJ1-2 | NA | TRBV9 | CASSAGGGYTF | TGTGCCAGCAGCGCGGGGGGTGGCTACACCTTC
TRBD1 | TRBJ1-1 | NA | TRBV30 | CAWSIPTGVNTEAFF | TGTGCCTGGAGTATCCCGACAGGGGTGAACACTGAAGCTTTCTTT
NA | TRBJ1-1 | NA | TRBV7-9 | CASSPLGDTEAFF | TGTGCCAGCAGCCCCCTCGGGGACACTGAAGCTTTCTTT
NA | TRBJ1-4 | NA | TRBV5-1 | CASSLVGGPNEKLFF | TGCGCCAGCAGCCTTGTCGGAGGCCCAAATGAAAAACTGTTTTTT
NA | TRBJ1-2 | few | TRBV6-1 | CASRDRFGAYGYTF | TGTGCCAGTCGAGACAGGTTCGGGGCCTATGGCTACACCTTC
TRBD2 | TRBJ2-7 | NA | TRBV5-6 | CASSLTGTSSYEQYF | TGTGCCAGCAGCTTAACCGGGACTAGTTCCTACGAGCAGTACTTC
NA | TRBJ1-5 | NA | TRBV30 | CAWSPGDFQPQHF | TGTGCCTGGAGTCCTGGGGACTTTCAACCCCAGCATTTT
NA | TRBJ1-1 | NA | TRBV28 | CASSGMAGIAFF | TGTGCCAGCAGTGGCATGGCAGGAATAGCTTTCTTT
TRBD1 | TRBJ2-3 | NA | TRBV30 | CAWGGQGSVTDTQYF | TGTGCCTGGGGGGGACAGGGGTCCGTAACAGATACGCAGTATTTT
NA | TRBJ1-1 | NA | TRBV6-1 | CASSGKRGLMNTEAFF | TGTGCCAGCAGTGGGAAGAGGGGACTAATGAACACTGAAGCTTTCTTT
NA | TRBJ1-1 | NA | TRBV11-2 | CASSLDRMNTEAFF | TGTGCCAGCAGCTTAGACAGGATGAACACTGAAGCTTTCTTT
TRBD1 | TRBJ2-6 | NA | TRBV5-1 | CASSTRGSSGANVLTF | TGCGCCAGCAGTACCAGGGGGAGCTCTGGGGCCAACGTCCTGACTTTC
TRBD1 | TRBJ2-3 | NA | TRBV13 | CASSIRTGKGQGNTDTQYF | TGTGCCAGCAGCATTCGGACAGGAAAAGGACAGGGCAACACAGATACGCAGTATTTT
TRBD1 | TRBJ2-2 | NA | TRBV28 | CASTTGPGELFF | TGTGCCAGCACGACAGGGCCCGGGGAGCTGTTTTTT
NA | TRBJ1-4 | NA | TRBV30 | CAWSVRGRSKGLFF | TGTGCCTGGAGTGTACGCGGGAGATCGAAGGGACTGTTTTTT
TRBD1 | TRBJ2-7 | NA | TRBV5-1 | CASSDPAGGNSYEQYF | TGCGCCAGCAGCGATCCAGCAGGGGGCAATTCCTACGAGCAGTACTTC
NA | TRBJ1-5 | NA | TRBV28 | CASSLPRYVSNQPQHF | TGTGCCAGCAGTCTACCCCGTTACGTTAGCAATCAGCCCCAGCATTTT
TRBD2 | TRBJ2-1 | few | TRBV7-6 | CASSRGTSNEQFF | TGTGCCAGCAGCCGAGGGACTAGCAATGAGCAGTTCTTC
NA | TRBJ2-4 | NA | TRBV28 | CASSPTGLTIQYF | TGTGCCAGCAGTCCTACAGGGTTAACCATTCAGTACTTC
TRBD2 | TRBJ2-3 | NA | TRBV9 | CASSPGLAGGTTDTQYF | TGTGCCAGCAGCCCGGGACTAGCGGGAGGAACAACAGATACGCAGTATTTT
TRBD1 | TRBJ1-1 | NA | TRBV5-8 | CASSPSGGLNTEAFF | TGTGCCAGCAGCCCTTCAGGGGGCTTGAACACTGAAGCTTTCTTT
TRBD2 | TRBJ2-3 | NA | TRBV10-3 | CAISEHAGDPTDTQYF | TGTGCCATCAGTGAGCATGCGGGAGACCCCACAGATACGCAGTATTTT